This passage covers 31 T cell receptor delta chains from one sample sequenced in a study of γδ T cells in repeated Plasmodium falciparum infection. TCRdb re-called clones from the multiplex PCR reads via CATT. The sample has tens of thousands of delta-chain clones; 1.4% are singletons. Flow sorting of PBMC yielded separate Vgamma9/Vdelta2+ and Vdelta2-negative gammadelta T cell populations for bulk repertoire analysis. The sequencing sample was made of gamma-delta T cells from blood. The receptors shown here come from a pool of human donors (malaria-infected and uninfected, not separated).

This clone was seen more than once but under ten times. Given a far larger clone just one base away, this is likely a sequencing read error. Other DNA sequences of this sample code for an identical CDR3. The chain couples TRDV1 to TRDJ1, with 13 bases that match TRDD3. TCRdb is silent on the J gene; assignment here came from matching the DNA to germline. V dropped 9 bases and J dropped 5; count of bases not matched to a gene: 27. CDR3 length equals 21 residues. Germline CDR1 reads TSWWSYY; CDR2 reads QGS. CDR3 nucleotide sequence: TGTGCTCTGCGGGTCCTTCCTACGATAGTAACTGGGGGATACGCGACTGATAAACTCATCTTT. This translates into CALRVLPTIVTGGYATDKLIF.

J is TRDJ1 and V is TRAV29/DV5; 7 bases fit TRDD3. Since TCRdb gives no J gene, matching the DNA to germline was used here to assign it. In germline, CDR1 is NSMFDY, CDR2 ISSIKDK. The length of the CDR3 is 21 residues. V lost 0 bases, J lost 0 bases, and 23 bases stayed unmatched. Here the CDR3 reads CAASAWHLLAGGIVYTDKLIF. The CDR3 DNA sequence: TGTGCAGCAAGCGCATGGCACCTCTTAGCTGGGGGGATCGTGTACACCGATAAACTCATCTTT.

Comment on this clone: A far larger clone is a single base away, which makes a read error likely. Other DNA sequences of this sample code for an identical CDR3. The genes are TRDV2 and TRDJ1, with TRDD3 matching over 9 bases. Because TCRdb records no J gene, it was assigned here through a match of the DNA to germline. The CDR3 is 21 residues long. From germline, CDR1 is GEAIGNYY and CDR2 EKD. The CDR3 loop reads CACAYFLNWGKPEGYTDKLIF. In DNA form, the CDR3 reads TGTGCCTGTGCCTACTTCCTGAACTGGGGGAAACCGGAGGGGTACACTGATAAACTCATCTTT.

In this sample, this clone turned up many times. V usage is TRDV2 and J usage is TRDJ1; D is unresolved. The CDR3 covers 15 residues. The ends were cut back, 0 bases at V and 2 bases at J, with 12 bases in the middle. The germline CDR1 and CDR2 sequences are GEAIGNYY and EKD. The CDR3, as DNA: TGTGCCTGTGACACCGCGGGCCCTCGGACCGATAAACTCATCTTT. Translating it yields CACDTAGPRTDKLIF.

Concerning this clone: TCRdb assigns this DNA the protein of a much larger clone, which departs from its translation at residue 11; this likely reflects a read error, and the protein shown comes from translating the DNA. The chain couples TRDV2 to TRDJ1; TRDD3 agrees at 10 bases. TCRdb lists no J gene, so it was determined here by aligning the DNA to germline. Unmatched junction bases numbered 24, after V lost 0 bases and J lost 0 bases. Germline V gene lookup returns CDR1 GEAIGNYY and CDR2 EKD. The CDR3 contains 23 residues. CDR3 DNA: TGTGCCTGTGACACCGGGGGGGCCCGATACCTCGACCGGGGGATACGGTACACCGATAAACTCATCTTT. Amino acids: CACDTGGARYLDRGIRYTDKLIF.

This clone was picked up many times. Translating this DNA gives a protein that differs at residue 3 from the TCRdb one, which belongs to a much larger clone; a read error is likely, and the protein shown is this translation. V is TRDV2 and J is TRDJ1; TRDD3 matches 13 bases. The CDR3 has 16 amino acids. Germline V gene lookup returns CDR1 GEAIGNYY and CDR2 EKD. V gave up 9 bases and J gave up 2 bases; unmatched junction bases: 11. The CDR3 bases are TGTGCCCGTGTGGGACTGGGGGATACGGGTACCGATAAACTCATCTTT. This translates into CARVGLGDTGTDKLIF.

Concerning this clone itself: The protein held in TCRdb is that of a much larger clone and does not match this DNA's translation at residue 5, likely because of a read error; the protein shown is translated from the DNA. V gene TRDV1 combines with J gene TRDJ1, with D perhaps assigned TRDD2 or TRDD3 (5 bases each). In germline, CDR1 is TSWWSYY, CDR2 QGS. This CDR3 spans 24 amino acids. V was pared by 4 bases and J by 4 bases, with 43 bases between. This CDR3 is CALGGLDKGKKSLSLLTQSDKLIF. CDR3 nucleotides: TGTGCTCTTGGGGGACTAGATAAGGGGAAGAAGAGCCTATCCCTTCTCACACAGAGCGATAAACTCATCTTT.

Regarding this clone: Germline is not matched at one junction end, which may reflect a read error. The CDR3 is CAFSLSWATRQMFF. The CDR3 DNA sequence: TGTGCCTTTTCACTAAGTTGGGCCACCCGACAGATGTTCTTC. This chain connects TRDV3 to TRDJ3; D unresolved. Germline-derived CDR1 and CDR2 are TVYSNPD and GDNSRS (reference sequence). The CDR3 length is 14 residues.

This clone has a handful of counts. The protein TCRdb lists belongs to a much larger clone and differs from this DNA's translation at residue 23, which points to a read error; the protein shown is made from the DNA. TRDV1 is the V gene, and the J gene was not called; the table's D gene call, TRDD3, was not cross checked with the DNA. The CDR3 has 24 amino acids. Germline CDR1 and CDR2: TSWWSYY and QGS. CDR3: CALGELASDTGGCRIRRGTDKLTF. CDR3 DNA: TGTGCTCTTGGGGAATTAGCCTCCGATACTGGGGGATGCCGGATTAGGAGAGGCACCGATAAACTCACCTTT.

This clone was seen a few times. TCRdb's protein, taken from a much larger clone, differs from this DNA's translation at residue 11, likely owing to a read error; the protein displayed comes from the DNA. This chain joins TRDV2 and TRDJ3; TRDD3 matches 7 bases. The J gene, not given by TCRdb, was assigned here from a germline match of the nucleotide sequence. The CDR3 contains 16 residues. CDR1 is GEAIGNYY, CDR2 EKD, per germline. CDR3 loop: CACDTWGTWDARQMFF. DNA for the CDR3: TGTGCCTGTGACACCTGGGGGACCTGGGACGCCCGACAGATGTTTTTC.

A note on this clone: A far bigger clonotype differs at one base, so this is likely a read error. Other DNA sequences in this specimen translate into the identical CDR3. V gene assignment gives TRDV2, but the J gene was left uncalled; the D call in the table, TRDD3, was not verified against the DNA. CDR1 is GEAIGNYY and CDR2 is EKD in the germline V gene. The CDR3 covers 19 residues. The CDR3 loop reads CACDTVSGGPKSYTDKLIF. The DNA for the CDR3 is TGTGCCTGTGACACCGTATCTGGGGGACCGAAATCGTACACCGATAAGCTCATCTTT.

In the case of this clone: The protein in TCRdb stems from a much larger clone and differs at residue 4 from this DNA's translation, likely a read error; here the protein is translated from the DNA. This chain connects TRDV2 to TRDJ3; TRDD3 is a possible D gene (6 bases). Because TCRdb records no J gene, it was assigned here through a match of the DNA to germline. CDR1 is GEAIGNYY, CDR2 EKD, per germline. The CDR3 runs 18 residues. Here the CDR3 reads CACGTVDTRSWDTRQMFF. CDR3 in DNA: TGTGCCTGTGGCACCGTGGATACTAGGTCCTGGGACACCCGACAGATGTTTTTC.

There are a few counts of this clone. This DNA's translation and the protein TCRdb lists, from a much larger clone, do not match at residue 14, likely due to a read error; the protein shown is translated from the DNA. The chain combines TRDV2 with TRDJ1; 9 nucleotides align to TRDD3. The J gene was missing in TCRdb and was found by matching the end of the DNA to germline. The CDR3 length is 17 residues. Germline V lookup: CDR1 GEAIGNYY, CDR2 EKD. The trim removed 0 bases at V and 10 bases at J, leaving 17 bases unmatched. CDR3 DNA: TGTGCCTGTGACACCGTGGGGTTAACTGGGGGAGTACAAAGACTCATCTTT. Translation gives CACDTVGLTGGVQRLIF.

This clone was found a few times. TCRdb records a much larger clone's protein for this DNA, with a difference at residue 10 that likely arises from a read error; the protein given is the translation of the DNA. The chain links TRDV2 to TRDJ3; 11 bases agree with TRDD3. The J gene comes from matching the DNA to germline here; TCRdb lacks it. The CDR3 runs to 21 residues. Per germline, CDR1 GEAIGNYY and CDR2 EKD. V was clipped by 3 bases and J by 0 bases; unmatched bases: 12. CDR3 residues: CACDPFWGILPSSWDTRQMFF. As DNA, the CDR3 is TGTGCCTGTGACCCCTTCTGGGGGATACTCCCAAGCTCCTGGGACACCCGACAGATGTTTTTC.

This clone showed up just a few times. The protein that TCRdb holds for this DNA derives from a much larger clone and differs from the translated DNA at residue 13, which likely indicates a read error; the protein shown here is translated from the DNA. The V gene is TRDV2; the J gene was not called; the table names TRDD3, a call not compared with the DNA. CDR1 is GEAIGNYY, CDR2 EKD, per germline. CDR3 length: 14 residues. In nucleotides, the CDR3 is TGTGCCTGTGACCTGGGGGGGGATGTCGATAAACTCACCTTT. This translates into CACDLGGDVDKLTF.

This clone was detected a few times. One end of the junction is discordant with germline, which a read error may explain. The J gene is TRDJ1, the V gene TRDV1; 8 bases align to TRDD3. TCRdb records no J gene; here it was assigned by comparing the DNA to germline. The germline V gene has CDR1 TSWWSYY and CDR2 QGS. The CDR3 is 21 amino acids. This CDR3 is CSGSRGLPYRTGGLYTDKLIF. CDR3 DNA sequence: TGCTCTGGGTCACGGGGGCTTCCTTACCGTACTGGGGGGCTGTACACCGATAAACTCATCTTT.

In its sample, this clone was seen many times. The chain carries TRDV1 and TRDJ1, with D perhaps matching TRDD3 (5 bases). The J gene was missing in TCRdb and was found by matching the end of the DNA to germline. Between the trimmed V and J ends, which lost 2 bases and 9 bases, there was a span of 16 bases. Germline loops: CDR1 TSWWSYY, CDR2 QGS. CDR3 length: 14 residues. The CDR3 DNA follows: TGTGCTCTTGGGGAAAAAAGTGCGACACTGGAACTCATCTTT. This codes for CALGEKSATLELIF.

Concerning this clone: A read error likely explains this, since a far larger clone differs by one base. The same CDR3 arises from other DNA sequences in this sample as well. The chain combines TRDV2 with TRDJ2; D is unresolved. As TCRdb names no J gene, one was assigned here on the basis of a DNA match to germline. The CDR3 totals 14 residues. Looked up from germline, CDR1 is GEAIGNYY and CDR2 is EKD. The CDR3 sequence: CACDTFALTAQLFF. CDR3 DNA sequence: TGTGCCTGTGACACCTTTGCTTTGACGGCACAACTCTTCTTT.

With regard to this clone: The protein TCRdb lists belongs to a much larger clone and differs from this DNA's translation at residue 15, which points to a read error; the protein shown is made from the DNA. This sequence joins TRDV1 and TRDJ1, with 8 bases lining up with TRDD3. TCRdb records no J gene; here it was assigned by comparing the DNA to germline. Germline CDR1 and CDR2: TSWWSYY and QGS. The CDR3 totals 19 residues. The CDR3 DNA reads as TGTGCTCTTGGGGAACTTTATAACTCGGACTGGGGGTACACCAATAAACTCATCTTT. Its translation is CALGELYNSDWGYTNKLIF.

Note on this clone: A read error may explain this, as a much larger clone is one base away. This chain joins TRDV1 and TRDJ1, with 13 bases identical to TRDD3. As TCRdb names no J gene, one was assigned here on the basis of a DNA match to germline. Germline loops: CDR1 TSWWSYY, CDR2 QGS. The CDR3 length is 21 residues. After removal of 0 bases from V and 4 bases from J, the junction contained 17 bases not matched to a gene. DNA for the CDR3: TGTGCTCTTGGGGAACTCTGCCTAACACCCACTGGGGGATACGCGAACGATAAACTCATCTTT. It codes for CALGELCLTPTGGYANDKLIF.

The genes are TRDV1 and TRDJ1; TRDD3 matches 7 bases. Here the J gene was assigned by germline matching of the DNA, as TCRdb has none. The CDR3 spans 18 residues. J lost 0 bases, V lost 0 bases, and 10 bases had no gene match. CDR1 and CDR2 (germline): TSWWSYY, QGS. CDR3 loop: CALGELRPIWGYTDKLIF. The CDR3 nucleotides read TGTGCTCTTGGGGAACTTCGCCCAATCTGGGGGTACACCGATAAACTCATCTTT.

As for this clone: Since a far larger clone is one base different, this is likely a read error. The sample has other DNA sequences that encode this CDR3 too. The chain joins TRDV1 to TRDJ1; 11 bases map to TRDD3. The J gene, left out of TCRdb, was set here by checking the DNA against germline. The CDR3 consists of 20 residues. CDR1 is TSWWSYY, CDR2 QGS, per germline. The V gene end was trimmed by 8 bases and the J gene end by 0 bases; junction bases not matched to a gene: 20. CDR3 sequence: CALNLPRVLGDSRYTDKLIF. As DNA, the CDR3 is TGTGCTCTTAACCTTCCTAGGGTACTGGGGGATAGTCGGTACACCGATAAACTCATCTTT.

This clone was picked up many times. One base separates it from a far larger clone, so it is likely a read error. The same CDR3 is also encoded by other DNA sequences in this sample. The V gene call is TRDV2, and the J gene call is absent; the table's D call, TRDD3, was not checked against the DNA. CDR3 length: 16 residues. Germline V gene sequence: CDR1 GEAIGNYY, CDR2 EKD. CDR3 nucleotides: TGTGCCTGTGACACCGTGGGGGCTTCTAACACCGATAAACTCATCTTC. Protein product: CACDTVGASNTDKLIF.

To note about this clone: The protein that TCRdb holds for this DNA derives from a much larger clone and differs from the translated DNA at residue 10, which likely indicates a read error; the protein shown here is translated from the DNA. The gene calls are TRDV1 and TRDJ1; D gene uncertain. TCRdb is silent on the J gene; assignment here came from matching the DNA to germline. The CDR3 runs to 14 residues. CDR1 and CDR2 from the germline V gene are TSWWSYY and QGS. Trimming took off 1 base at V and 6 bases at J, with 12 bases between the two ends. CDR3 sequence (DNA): TGTGCTCTTGGGGAACCCCTCGTAGCCAATAAACTCATCTTT. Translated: CALGEPLVANKLIF.

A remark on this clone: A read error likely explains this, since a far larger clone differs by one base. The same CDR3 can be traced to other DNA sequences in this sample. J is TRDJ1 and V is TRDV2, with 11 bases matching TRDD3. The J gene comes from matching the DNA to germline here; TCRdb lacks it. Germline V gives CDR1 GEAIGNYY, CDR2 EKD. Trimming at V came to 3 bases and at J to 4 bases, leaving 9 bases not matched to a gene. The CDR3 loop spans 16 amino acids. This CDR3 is CACDSLLGDTHDKLIF. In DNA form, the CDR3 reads TGTGCCTGTGACTCCTTGCTGGGGGATACCCACGATAAACTCATCTTT.

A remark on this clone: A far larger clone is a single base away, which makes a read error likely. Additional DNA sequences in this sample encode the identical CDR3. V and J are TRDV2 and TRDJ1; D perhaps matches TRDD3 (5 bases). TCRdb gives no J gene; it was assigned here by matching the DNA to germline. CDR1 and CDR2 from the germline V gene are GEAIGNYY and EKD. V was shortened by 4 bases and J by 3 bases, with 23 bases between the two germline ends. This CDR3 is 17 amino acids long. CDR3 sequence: CACEDLLGPRGADKLIF. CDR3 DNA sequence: TGTGCCTGTGAAGACCTGCTGGGTCCCAGAGGAGCCGATAAACTCATCTTT.

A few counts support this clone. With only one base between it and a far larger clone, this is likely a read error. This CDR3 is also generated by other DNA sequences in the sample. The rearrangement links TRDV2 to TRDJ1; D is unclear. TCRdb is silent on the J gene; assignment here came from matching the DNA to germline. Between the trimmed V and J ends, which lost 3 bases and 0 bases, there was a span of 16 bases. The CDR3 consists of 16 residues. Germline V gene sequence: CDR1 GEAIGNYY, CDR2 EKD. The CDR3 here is CACDHLDYAYTDKLIF. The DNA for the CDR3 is TGTGCCTGTGACCACCTAGATTACGCGTACACCGATAAACTCATCTTT.

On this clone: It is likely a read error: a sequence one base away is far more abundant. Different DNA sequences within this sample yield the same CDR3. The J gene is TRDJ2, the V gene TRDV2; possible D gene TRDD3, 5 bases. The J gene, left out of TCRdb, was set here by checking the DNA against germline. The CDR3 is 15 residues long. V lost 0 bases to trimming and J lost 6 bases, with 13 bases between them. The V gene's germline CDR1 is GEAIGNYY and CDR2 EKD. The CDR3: CACDTLGDTPAQLFF. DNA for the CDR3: TGTGCCTGTGACACCCTGGGAGATACACCAGCACAACTCTTCTTT.

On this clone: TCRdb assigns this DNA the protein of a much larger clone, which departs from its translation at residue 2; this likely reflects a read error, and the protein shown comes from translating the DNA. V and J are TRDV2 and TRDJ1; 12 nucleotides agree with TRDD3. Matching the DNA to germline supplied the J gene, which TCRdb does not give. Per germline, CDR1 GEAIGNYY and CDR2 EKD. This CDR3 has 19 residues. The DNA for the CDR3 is TGTTCCTGTGACACCCTCCTACTGGGGGATACCCGCTACACCGATAAACTCATCTTT. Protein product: CSCDTLLLGDTRYTDKLIF.

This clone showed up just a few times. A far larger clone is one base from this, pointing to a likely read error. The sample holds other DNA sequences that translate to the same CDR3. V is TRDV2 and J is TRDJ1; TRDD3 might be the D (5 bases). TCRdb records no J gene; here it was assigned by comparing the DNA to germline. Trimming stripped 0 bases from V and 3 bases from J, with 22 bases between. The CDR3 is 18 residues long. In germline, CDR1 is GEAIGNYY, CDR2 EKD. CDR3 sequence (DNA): TGTGCCTGTGACACCGTTCAGAGGGGGTACGCTGGATCCGATAAACTCATCTTT. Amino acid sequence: CACDTVQRGYAGSDKLIF.

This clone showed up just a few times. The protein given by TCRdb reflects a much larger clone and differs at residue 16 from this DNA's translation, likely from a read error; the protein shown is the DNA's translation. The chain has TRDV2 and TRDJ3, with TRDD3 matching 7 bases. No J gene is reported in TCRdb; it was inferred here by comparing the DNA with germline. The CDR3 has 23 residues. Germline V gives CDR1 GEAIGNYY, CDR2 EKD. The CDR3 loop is CACDLPVGGGRYPSSRDTRQMFF. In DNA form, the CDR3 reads TGTGCCTGTGACCTGCCCGTTGGTGGGGGACGATACCCCAGCTCCCGGGACACCCGACAGATGTTTTTC.